A single sample gave rise to the 19 T cell receptor beta chains below, sequenced in a study of T cells in Graves' hyperthyroidism and ophthalmopathy (dated by TCRdb to the late 2010s). The library came from multiplex PCR. The run used an Illumina HiSeq 2000. The TCR beta CDR3 regions were amplified from the RNA transcripts. The TCR CDR3 was subjected to a first round of RT-PCR using the HTBI primer set and the Qiagen OneStep RT-PCR kit. The public reads were quality trimmed at Q25 with fastp and then assembled into clones with MiXCR by TCRdb, keeping productive beta chains. Records with the same CDR3 protein are collapsed into one entry carrying the most frequent genes and DNA. This sample holds a few hundred thousand distinct CDR3 sequences; 15% to 20% were observed only once. The ten biggest clones cover around 40% of the sample. The specimen was blood. These receptors all stem from a man younger than 35 with Graves' ophthalmopathy.

This clonotype was counted at least ten times. The J gene is TRBJ2-3, the V gene TRBV20-1, with 11 bases identical to TRBD2. The germline V gene encodes CDR1 DFQATT and CDR2 SNEGSKA (reference sequence). The V segment lost 3 bases and the J segment 2 bases; nucleotides outside the gene matches: 4. This CDR3 has 15 amino acids. The DNA for the CDR3 is TGCAGTGCTAGCTTACTAGCGGGGGCCACAGATACGCAGTATTTT. Translation: CSASLLAGATDTQYF.

This clonotype was counted many times. The chain uses TRBV27 and TRBJ2-5; D not resolved. V lost 7 bases to trimming and J lost 4 bases, with 7 bases between them. The CDR3 has 11 amino acids. CDR1 is MNHEY and CDR2 is SMNVEV in the germline V gene (reference sequence). The CDR3 protein is CASTFGETQYF. The CDR3 coding sequence is TGTGCCAGCACGTTCGGAGAGACCCAGTACTTC.

This clonotype came up many times. This sequence joins TRBV3-1 and TRBJ2-3; TRBD1 agrees at 7 bases. Germline V gene lookup returns CDR1 LGHDT and CDR2 YNNKEL (reference sequence). The V segment lost 2 bases and the J segment 0 bases; nucleotides outside the gene matches: 2. The CDR3 is 15 amino acids. The CDR3 region is CASSQTGESTDTQYF. The CDR3 coding sequence is TGTGCCAGCAGCCAAACAGGGGAAAGCACAGATACGCAGTATTTT.

Concerning this clonotype itself: A read error may account for a junction end that differs from germline. The V gene is TRBV5-6, the J gene TRBJ2-7; TRBD1 aligns across 7 bases. This CDR3 has 14 residues. Germline V CDR1 and CDR2: SGHDT, YYEEEE. The CDR3 DNA reads TGTGCCAACAGCTTCGGGCAGGGGGTCTACGAGCAGTACTTC. This translates into CANSFGQGVYEQYF.

A few counts support this clonotype. The chain is built from TRBV12-3 or TRBV12-4 and TRBJ2-2; D perhaps matches TRBD1 (6 bases). CDR3 length equals 14 residues. V lost 6 bases and J 5 bases, leaving 13 bases between the germline ends. CDR3 bases: TGTGCCAGCAGCACCGAACAGGGAACCGGGGAGCTGTTTTTT. Translating gives CASSTEQGTGELFF.

This clonotype was found a few times. Written as DNA, the CDR3 is TGTGCCAGCAGCTTGGCCTCCAGGGCTGAAGCTTTCTTT. This encodes CASSLASRAEAFF. The chain links TRBV5-4 to TRBJ1-1; a weak D match, TRBD1 (5 bases). Germline loops: CDR1 SGHNT, CDR2 YYREEE (reference sequence). The CDR3 totals 13 residues. Trimming stripped 0 bases from V and 6 bases from J, with 9 bases between.

There are a few counts of this clonotype. The J gene is TRBJ1-6, the V gene TRBV11-2; 9 bases fit TRBD1. V dropped 0 bases and J dropped 7; count of bases not matched to a gene: 4. Germline-derived CDR1 and CDR2 are SGHAT and FQNNGV. The CDR3 is 16 amino acids. The CDR3 sequence: CASSLEGTGTNSPLHF. DNA of the CDR3: TGTGCCAGCAGCTTAGAGGGGACAGGGACGAATTCACCCCTCCACTTT.

The chain combines TRBV13 with TRBJ1-1; 9 positions agree with TRBD1. From germline, CDR1 is PRHDT and CDR2 FYEKMQ (reference sequence). This CDR3 has 14 amino acids. V trimming: 5 bases; J trimming: 6 bases; junction bases outside the gene matches: 7. The CDR3 DNA follows: TGTGCCAGCAGCACTTCCGGGACAGGGTCTGAAGCTTTCTTT. This translates into CASSTSGTGSEAFF.

The sample holds many counts of this clonotype. The chain couples TRBV7-8 to TRBJ1-1; 8 nucleotides agree with TRBD1. The CDR3 is 16 residues long. Trimming cost V 5 bases and J 1 base; bases outside gene matches: 9. Germline V gene data show CDR1 as SGHVS and CDR2 as FQNEAQ. CDR3 amino acids: CASSPSRQGWNTEAFF. The CDR3 coding sequence is TGTGCCAGCAGCCCGTCGAGACAGGGGTGGAACACTGAAGCTTTCTTT.

This clonotype came up many times. This chain connects TRBV6-1 to TRBJ2-7; D remains ambiguous. V lost 6 bases, J lost 4 bases, and 10 bases lay in between. The germline gives CDR1 MNHNS, CDR2 SASEGT. This CDR3 has 12 amino acids. Here the CDR3 reads CASSSNLYEQYF. The CDR3 DNA follows: TGTGCCAGCAGCTCAAACTTATACGAGCAGTACTTC.

This clonotype was observed at least ten times. This sequence joins TRBV3-1 and TRBJ2-7, with D unresolved. Germline CDR1 LGHDT, CDR2 YNNKEL (reference sequence). The V gene lost 3 bases and the J gene lost 3 bases, with 9 bases spanning the gap. CDR3 length: 13 amino acids. This CDR3 reads CASSHRNSYEQYF. The DNA for the CDR3 is TGTGCCAGCAGCCACCGTAACAGCTACGAGCAGTACTTC.

Ten or more counts support this clonotype. The chain carries TRBV2 and TRBJ2-3, with TRBD2 identical over 11 bases. CDR3 length equals 20 residues. Germline loops: CDR1 SNHLY, CDR2 FYNNEI. V dropped 6 bases and J dropped 0; count of bases not matched to a gene: 17. The CDR3 DNA sequence: TGTGCCAGCAGCAAGGGGGTTCTAGCGGGGGGCCCATCTAGCACAGATACGCAGTATTTT. Translated, it gives CASSKGVLAGGPSSTDTQYF.

The chain has TRBV5-1 and TRBJ2-1; D is possibly TRBD2 (5 bases). The V and J ends lost 1 base and 9 bases respectively, with 17 bases between them. The CDR3 has 15 residues. Per the germline V gene, CDR1 is SGHRS and CDR2 is YFSETQ. The CDR3 loop is CASSLTLVLLGEQFF. CDR3 DNA: TGCGCCAGCAGCTTGACACTAGTCTTGTTGGGTGAGCAGTTCTTC.

This clonotype was seen more than once but under ten times. This chain uses TRBV18 with TRBJ2-5, with D maybe TRBD1 (5 bases). Germline lookup yields CDR1 KGHSH and CDR2 LQKENI. The V end lost 0 bases, the J end lost 2 bases, and 10 bases lay between the germline ends. The CDR3 consists of 15 residues. CDR3 nucleotide sequence: TGTGCCAGCTCACCACCGTTAGGGGATCAAGAGACCCAGTACTTC. Protein: CASSPPLGDQETQYF.

This rearrangement joins TRBV7-8 to TRBJ2-7, with 14 positions matching TRBD2. The CDR3 runs 17 residues. Germline-derived CDR1 and CDR2 are SGHVS and FQNEAQ. Trimming removed 5 bases from V and 1 base from J; junction bases left unmatched: 7. This CDR3 reads CASSPRTSGGNSYEQYF. The CDR3 nucleotides read TGTGCCAGCAGCCCCCGGACTAGCGGGGGGAATTCCTACGAGCAGTACTTC.

The chain couples TRBV13 to TRBJ1-2; TRBD1 is a possible D gene (5 bases). The CDR3 sequence is 12 residues long. The V end was cut by 5 bases, the J end by 8 bases, with 12 bases between. Germline V CDR1 and CDR2: PRHDT, FYEKMQ (reference sequence). CDR3 bases: TGTGCCAGCAGCAACCGGAGGGGCGGCTACACCTTC. Protein product: CASSNRRGGYTF.

The rearrangement links TRBV11-2 to TRBJ1-6; D is ambiguous. V was cut by 3 bases and J by 3 bases, with 12 bases left in between. The CDR3 has 16 amino acids. Germline assignment: CDR1 SGHAT and CDR2 FQNNGV. The CDR3 region has the DNA TGTGCCAGCAGCTTGACCCCCGGGAACTATAATTCACCCCTCCACTTT. It is translated as CASSLTPGNYNSPLHF.

This clonotype was observed many times. V gene TRBV28 combines with J gene TRBJ2-3, with D maybe TRBD2 (5 bases). Germline V gene lookup returns CDR1 MDHEN and CDR2 SYDVKM. The CDR3 length is 15 residues. The V gene lost 3 bases and the J gene lost 6 bases, with 16 bases spanning the gap. CDR3 DNA: TGTGCCAGCAGTTTCTACCGGGGTGGAGAGGATACGCAGTATTTT. Translation: CASSFYRGGEDTQYF.

Written as DNA, the CDR3 is TGTGCCAGCAGCCCTCGTGGGAGCGGGGAATCCCAAGAGACCCAGTACTTC. It encodes CASSPRGSGESQETQYF. This chain connects TRBV7-3 to TRBJ2-5; 7 positions match TRBD2. The germline gives CDR1 SGHTA, CDR2 FQGTGA. After removal of 5 bases from V and 1 base from J, the junction contained 13 bases not matched to a gene. The CDR3 has 17 amino acids.